This T cell receptor (beta chain) appears in the sequencing data of a study of blood T cell repertoires in COVID-19. Study in general: Spain, Italy and the United States supplied samples that represented acute and convalescent COVID-19.

The trim removed 8 bases at V and 9 bases at J, leaving 17 bases unmatched. The CDR3 sequence is 16 residues long. Germline-derived CDR1 and CDR2 are SEHNR and FQNEAQ (reference sequence). Method: immunoSEQ multiplex PCR; TCRdb's copy keeps in-frame clones and lacks some. The data contain 70,000 or so clones, just over 90% of them singletons. Sequencing input: peripheral blood. The clonotype originates from a woman aged 18-29 years with acute or convalescent COVID-19. The gene calls are TRBV7-9 and TRBJ2-1; the match to TRBD1 covers 9 bases. This chain's CDR3 is CASFRRTGDAASEQFF. The DNA for the CDR3 is TGTGCCAGCTTCCGGAGGACAGGGGATGCCGCAAGTGAGCAGTTCTTC.